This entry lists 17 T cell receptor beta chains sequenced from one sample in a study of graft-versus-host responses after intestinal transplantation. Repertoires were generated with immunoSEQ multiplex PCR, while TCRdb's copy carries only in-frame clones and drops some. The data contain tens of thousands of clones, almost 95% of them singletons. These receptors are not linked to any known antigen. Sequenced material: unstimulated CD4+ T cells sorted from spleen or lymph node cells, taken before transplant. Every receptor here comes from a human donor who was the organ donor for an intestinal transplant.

The CDR3 nucleotides read TGTGCCAGTACAGGGCAATTCAATCAGCCCCAGCATTTT. Encoded protein: CASTGQFNQPQHF. The chain has TRBV19 and TRBJ1-5; D perhaps matches TRBD1 (5 bases). The CDR3 consists of 13 residues. In germline, CDR1 is LNHDA, CDR2 SQIVND (reference sequence). Trimming pared 7 bases from V and 3 bases from J, leaving 10 bases between.

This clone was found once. The CDR3 sequence: CASSPRQRYTEAFF. In nucleotides, the CDR3 is TGTGCCAGCAGCCCCCGACAGAGATACACTGAAGCTTTCTTT. This rearrangement joins TRBV7-2 to TRBJ1-1; tentatively, D is TRBD1 (5 bases). V dropped 5 bases and J dropped 3 bases, with 13 bases sitting between them. Germline V gene sequence: CDR1 SGHTA, CDR2 FQGNSA. The CDR3 totals 14 residues.

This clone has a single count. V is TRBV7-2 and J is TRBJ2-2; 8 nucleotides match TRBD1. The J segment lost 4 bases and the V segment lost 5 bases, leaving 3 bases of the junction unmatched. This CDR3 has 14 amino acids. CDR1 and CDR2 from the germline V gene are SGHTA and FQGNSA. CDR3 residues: CASSPGGITGELFF. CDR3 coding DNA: TGTGCCAGCAGCCCAGGGGGCATCACCGGGGAGCTGTTTTTT.

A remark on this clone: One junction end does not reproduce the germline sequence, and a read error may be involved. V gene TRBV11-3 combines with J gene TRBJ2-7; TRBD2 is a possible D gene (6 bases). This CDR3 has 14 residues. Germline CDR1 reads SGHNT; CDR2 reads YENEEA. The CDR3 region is CASSPGRTTYEQHF. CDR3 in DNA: TGTGCCAGCAGCCCAGGGAGGACAACCTACGAGCAGCACTTC.

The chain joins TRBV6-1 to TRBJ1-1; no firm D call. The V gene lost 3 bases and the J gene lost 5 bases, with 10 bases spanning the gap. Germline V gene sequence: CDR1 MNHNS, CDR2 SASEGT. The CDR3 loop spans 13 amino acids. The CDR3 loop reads CASSEIGRTEAFF. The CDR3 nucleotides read TGTGCCAGCAGTGAGATAGGGAGGACTGAAGCTTTCTTT.

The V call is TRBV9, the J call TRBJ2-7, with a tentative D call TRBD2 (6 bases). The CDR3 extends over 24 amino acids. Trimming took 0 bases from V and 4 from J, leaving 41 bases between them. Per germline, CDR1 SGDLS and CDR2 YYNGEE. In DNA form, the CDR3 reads TGTGCCAGCAGCGTAGTAGACAGACATCAAGAGAACATGGAGGGAAGGTGTTGTGGGTACGAGCAGTACTTC. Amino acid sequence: CASSVVDRHQENMEGRCCGYEQYF.

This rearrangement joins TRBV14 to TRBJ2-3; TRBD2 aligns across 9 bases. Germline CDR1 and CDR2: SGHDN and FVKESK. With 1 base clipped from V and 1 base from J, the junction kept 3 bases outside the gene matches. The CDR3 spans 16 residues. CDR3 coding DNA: TGTGCCAGCAGCCAAGGGGTAGCGGGGGGCACAGATACGCAGTATTTT. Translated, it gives CASSQGVAGGTDTQYF.

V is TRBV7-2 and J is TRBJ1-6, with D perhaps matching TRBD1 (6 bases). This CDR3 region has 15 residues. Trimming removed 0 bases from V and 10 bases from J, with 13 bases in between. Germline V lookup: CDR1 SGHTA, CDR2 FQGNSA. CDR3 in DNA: TGTGCCAGCAGCTTAGCGACAGGTGTAGGGTCACCCCTCCACTTT. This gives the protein CASSLATGVGSPLHF.

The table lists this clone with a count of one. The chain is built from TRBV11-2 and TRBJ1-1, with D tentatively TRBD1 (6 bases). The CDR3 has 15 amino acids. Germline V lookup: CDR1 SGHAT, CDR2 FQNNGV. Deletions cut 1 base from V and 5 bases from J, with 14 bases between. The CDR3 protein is CASSLGLTGGTEAFF. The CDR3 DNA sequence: TGTGCCAGCAGCTTAGGCCTGACAGGAGGTACTGAAGCTTTCTTT.

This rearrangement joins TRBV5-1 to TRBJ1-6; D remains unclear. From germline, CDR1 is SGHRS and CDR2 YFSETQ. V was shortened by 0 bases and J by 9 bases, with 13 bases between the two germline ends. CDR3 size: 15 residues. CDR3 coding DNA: TGCGCCAGCAGCTTGGGCAGTTTAGTGTTTTCACCCCTCCACTTT. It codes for CASSLGSLVFSPLHF.

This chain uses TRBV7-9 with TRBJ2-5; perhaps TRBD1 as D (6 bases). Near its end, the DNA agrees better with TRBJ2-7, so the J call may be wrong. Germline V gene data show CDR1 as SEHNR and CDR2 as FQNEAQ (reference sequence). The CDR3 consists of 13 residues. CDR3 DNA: TGTGCCAGCAGCTTTGCAGGGGTTGACGAGCAGTACTTC. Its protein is CASSFAGVDEQYF.

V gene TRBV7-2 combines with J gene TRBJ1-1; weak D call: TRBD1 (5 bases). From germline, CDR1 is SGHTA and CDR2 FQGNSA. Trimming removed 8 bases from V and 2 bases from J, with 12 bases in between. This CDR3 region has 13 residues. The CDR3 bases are TGTGCCAGCTCATGGGACCGAAACACTGAAGCTTTCTTT. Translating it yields CASSWDRNTEAFF.

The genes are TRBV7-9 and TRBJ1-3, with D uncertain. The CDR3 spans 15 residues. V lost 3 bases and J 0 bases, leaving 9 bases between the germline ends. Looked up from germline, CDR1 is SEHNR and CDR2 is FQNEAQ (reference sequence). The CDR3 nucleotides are TGTGCCAGCAGCTTGGCGGATAACTCTGGAAACACCATATATTTT. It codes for CASSLADNSGNTIYF.

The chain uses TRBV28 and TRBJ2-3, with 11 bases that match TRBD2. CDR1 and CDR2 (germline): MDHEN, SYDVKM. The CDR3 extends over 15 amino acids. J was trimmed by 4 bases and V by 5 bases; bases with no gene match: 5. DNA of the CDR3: TGTGCCAGCAGTCAACTAGCGGGGGCCGCAGATACGCAGTATTTT. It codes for CASSQLAGAADTQYF.

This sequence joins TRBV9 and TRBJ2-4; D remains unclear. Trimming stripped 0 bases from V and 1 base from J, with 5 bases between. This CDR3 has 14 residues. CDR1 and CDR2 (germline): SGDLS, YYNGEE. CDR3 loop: CASSVEGAKNIQYF. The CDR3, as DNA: TGTGCCAGCAGCGTAGAAGGGGCCAAAAACATTCAGTACTTC. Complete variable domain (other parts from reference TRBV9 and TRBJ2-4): DSGVTQTPKHLITATGQRVTLRCSPRSGDLSVYWYQQSLDQGLQFLIQYYNGEERAKGNILERFSAQQFPDLHSELNLSSLELGDSALYFCASSVEGAKNIQYFGAGTRLSVL.

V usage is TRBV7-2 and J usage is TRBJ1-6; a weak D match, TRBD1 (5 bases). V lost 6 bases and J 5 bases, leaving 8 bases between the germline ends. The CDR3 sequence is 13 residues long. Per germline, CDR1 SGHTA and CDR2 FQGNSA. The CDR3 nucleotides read TGTGCCAGCAGTAGGGACCATAATTCACCCCTCCACTTT. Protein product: CASSRDHNSPLHF.

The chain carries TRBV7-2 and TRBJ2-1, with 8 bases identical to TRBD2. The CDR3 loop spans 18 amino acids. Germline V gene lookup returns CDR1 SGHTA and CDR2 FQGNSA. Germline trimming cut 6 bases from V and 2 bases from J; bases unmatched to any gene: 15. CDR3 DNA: TGTGCCAGCAGTCGCGAAATGGGGGCGGGGGGCCCCTACAATGAGCAGTTCTTC. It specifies CASSREMGAGGPYNEQFF.